This entry lists 24 T cell receptor beta chains sequenced from one sample in a study of blood T cells in healthy people across ages. The use of a sample-barcoded 5' primer and a J-beta primer mix characterized a second PCR of roughly 6 to 11 cycles. One entry per CDR3 protein results from TCRdb running MiXCR on the 5' RACE reads. The table records 750,000 to 950,000 distinct CDR3 sequences, roughly 29% of them present only once. This sample was shared with a second study, whose subject was T cells of mothers and their children.

The sequenced sample was blood. The origin of the receptors is a middle-aged woman in good health.

V and J are TRBV10-3 and TRBJ2-7; 7 nucleotides line up with TRBD1. Germline loops: CDR1 ENHRY, CDR2 SYGVKD. The V and J ends lost 4 bases and 7 bases, in that order; junction bases with no gene match: 10. The CDR3 is 14 residues long. The DNA for the CDR3 is TGTGCCATCAGTGGGGACAGCTACTGCTTGGAGCAGTACTTC. Encoded protein: CAISGDSYCLEQYF.

A few counts support this clonotype. V and J are TRBV29-1 and TRBJ2-7; TRBD2 matches 8 bases. Germline CDR1 reads SQVTM; CDR2 reads ANQGSEA. V was pared by 2 bases and J by 2 bases, with 8 bases of the junction left unmatched. The CDR3 runs to 15 residues. This chain's CDR3 is CSVEWGSGETYEQYF. The CDR3 bases are TGCAGCGTTGAATGGGGTAGCGGGGAGACCTACGAGCAGTACTTC.

V gene TRBV20-1 combines with J gene TRBJ1-1; D unresolved. V gave up 5 bases and J gave up 2 bases, with 6 bases separating them. CDR1 and CDR2 from the germline V gene are DFQATT and SNEGSKA (reference sequence). The CDR3 has 11 residues. CDR3 protein: CSAPFNTEAFF. CDR3 in DNA: TGCAGTGCTCCTTTTAACACTGAAGCTTTCTTT.

At least ten counts were recorded for this clonotype. The V gene is TRBV9, the J gene TRBJ2-7; 9 bases map to TRBD2. The CDR3 is 15 amino acids. Germline values: CDR1 SGDLS, CDR2 YYNGEE. J was trimmed by 2 bases and V by 3 bases; bases with no gene match: 6. The CDR3 DNA sequence: TGTGCCAGCAGCGGTATGGCGGGGGGGCCCTACGAGCAGTACTTC. It specifies CASSGMAGGPYEQYF.

This clonotype has a count of ten or more. The chain couples TRBV6-2 or TRBV6-3 to TRBJ1-2, with D hard to call. V lost 6 bases and J 3 bases, leaving 5 bases between the germline ends. Germline V lookup: CDR1 MNHEY, CDR2 SVGEGT. The CDR3 runs to 11 residues. In DNA, the CDR3 is TGTGCCAGCAGGTTCCACTATGGCTACACCTTC. This translates into CASRFHYGYTF.

The chain joins TRBV27 to TRBJ2-1, with D possibly being TRBD1 (5 bases). This CDR3 spans 15 amino acids. The V end lost 1 base, the J end lost 8 bases, and 15 bases lay between the germline ends. Germline V gives CDR1 MNHEY, CDR2 SMNVEV (reference sequence). The CDR3 region has the DNA TGTGCCAGCAGTTTATTAGGCCAGGGCAAGGATGAGCAGTTCTTC. Protein product: CASSLLGQGKDEQFF.

This clonotype was recorded only once. A much larger clonotype is one base distant, so this may be a read error. The gene calls are TRBV20-1 and TRBJ2-5; TRBD2 agrees at 10 bases. Germline CDR1 is DFQATT and CDR2 is SNEGSKA (reference sequence). This CDR3 contains 14 residues. CDR3 region: CSAREERGGETQNF. The CDR3, as DNA: TGCAGTGCTAGAGAGGAGCGGGGGGGAGAGACCCAGAACTTC.

This clonotype was seen only a few times. This sequence joins TRBV29-1 and TRBJ1-5; D might be TRBD1 (5 bases). The germline V and J ends were trimmed by 4 bases and 6 bases, with 13 bases remaining between them. The CDR3 loop spans 13 amino acids. In germline, CDR1 is SQVTM, CDR2 ANQGSEA. The CDR3 DNA sequence: TGCAGCGTTGGGTGGGGCCGCGGTCAGCCCCAGCATTTT. Translation: CSVGWGRGQPQHF.

The chain couples TRBV5-1 to TRBJ1-1, with D unresolved. Per germline, CDR1 SGHRS and CDR2 YFSETQ. V lost 2 bases to trimming and J lost 1 base, with 9 bases between them. The CDR3 has 14 residues. CDR3 DNA: TGCGCCAGCAGCTTCGCCAGCAAGAACACTGAAGCTTTCTTT. Protein: CASSFASKNTEAFF.

A remark on this clonotype: A much larger clone sits a single nucleotide away, making a read error possible. The rearrangement uses TRBV20-1 and TRBJ2-5; possibly TRBD1 or TRBD2 for D (6 bases each). Germline V lookup: CDR1 DFQATT, CDR2 SNEGSKA (reference sequence). Trimming removed 0 bases from V and 13 bases from J, with 27 bases in between. CDR3 length: 16 amino acids. CDR3 coding DNA: TGCAGTGCTAGAGATCCCCGCGGGACACGCACCTACGAGCGGTACTTC. This encodes CSARDPRGTRTYERYF.

A note on this clonotype: A much larger clone is a single base away; this may be a read error. The chain uses TRBV7-2 and TRBJ2-3, with 8 bases aligning to TRBD1. This CDR3 is 14 amino acids long. Germline CDR1 is SGHTA and CDR2 is FQGNSA. The CDR3 region is CAGSLQQGVDTQYF. CDR3 DNA sequence: TGTGCCGGCAGCTTACAACAGGGGGTAGATACGCAGTATTTT.

This clonotype has a count of ten or more. V gene TRBV4-3 combines with J gene TRBJ2-6; D not resolved. Germline lookup yields CDR1 LGHNA and CDR2 YSLEER. Trimming removed 0 bases from V and 0 bases from J, with 6 bases in between. The CDR3 is 16 amino acids. This CDR3 is CASSQDGFSGANVLTF. Written as DNA, the CDR3 is TGCGCCAGCAGCCAAGATGGATTCTCTGGGGCCAACGTCCTGACTTTC.

This clonotype was detected once. CDR3 protein: CASSPPRPGKGYEQYF. The CDR3 nucleotides read TGTGCCAGCAGCCCCCCGCGACCGGGAAAGGGATACGAGCAGTACTTC. This chain links TRBV7-2 with TRBJ2-7, with a tentative D call TRBD2 (5 bases). Trimming removed 5 bases at V and 4 bases at J, with 21 bases between. Looked up from germline, CDR1 is SGHTA and CDR2 is FQGNSA. This CDR3 has 16 residues.

The rearrangement joins TRBV5-1 to TRBJ1-1, with 12 positions matching TRBD1. CDR1 is SGHRS, CDR2 YFSETQ, per germline. Trimming at V came to 7 bases and at J to 6 bases, leaving 13 bases not matched to a gene. The CDR3 contains 16 residues. CDR3 nucleotides: TGCGCCAGCCTTCCAAGCCGGGACAGGGGGCTGGCTGAAGCTTTCTTT. As protein: CASLPSRDRGLAEAFF. Together with reference TRBV5-1 and TRBJ1-1, the CDR3 gives the full variable domain: KAGVTQTPRYLIKTRGQQVTLSCSPISGHRSVSWYQQTPGQGLQFLFEYFSETQRNKGNFPGRFSGRQFSNSRSEMNVSTLELGDSALYLCASLPSRDRGLAEAFFGQGTRLTVV.

This clonotype was recorded only once. This may be a read error, as it is one base from a much larger clone. The CDR3 ends on some other residue instead of the conserved phenylalanine or tryptophan, so this is likely a read error. No DNA is shown, since the ends of the CDR3 on it are uncertain; the CDR3 is the one TCRdb lists. This chain connects TRBV7-6 to TRBJ2-1; the listed D gene, TRBD1, was not tested against the DNA. The CDR3 contains 12 residues when both ends are counted. The germline CDR1 and CDR2 sequences are SGHVS and FNYEAQ. The CDR3 is CASSLPGELGFV.

On this clonotype: The junction departs from the called germline gene at one end, perhaps through a read error. Here the CDR3 reads CASSELASSYNGQFF. The CDR3 bases are TGTGCCAGCAGTGAACTAGCGAGCTCCTACAATGGGCAGTTCTTC. The J gene is TRBJ2-1, the V gene TRBV2, with a tentative D call TRBD2 (6 bases). Germline V gene lookup returns CDR1 SNHLY and CDR2 FYNNEI. This CDR3 region has 15 residues.

The gene calls are TRBV7-2 and TRBJ1-1, with D unresolved. V lost 7 bases, J lost 11 bases, and 20 bases lay in between. CDR3 length equals 13 residues. Germline V CDR1 and CDR2: SGHTA, FQGNSA. The CDR3 sequence: CASTPVSSRWAFF. The CDR3 nucleotides read TGTGCCAGCACCCCCGTATCCTCCAGGTGGGCTTTCTTT.

The chain links TRBV20-1 to TRBJ2-7; the D gene is possibly TRBD2 (5 bases). The J call may be faulty, since TRBJ2-1 better matches the DNA end. Germline assignment: CDR1 DFQATT and CDR2 SNEGSKA (reference sequence). The CDR3 loop spans 14 amino acids. The CDR3 coding sequence is TGCAGTGCTAGAGGCTCGACGGGGTTTGATGAGCAGTTCTTC. Its translation: CSARGSTGFDEQFF.

This clonotype was seen at least ten times. The gene calls are TRBV4-3 and TRBJ1-2; 9 positions match TRBD1. The CDR3 contains 16 residues. Germline V CDR1 and CDR2: LGHNA, YSLEER. Germline trimming cut 3 bases from V and 4 bases from J; bases unmatched to any gene: 9. This chain's CDR3 is CASSHQQGARLYGYTF. As DNA, the CDR3 is TGCGCCAGCAGCCATCAACAGGGGGCTCGCCTCTATGGCTACACCTTC.

The chain recombines TRBV6-5 with TRBJ2-1; no firm D call. Trimming left V 4 bases short and J 3 bases short, with 16 bases between. Germline loops: CDR1 MNHEY, CDR2 SVGAGI. This CDR3 is 16 amino acids long. The CDR3 region has the DNA TGTGCCAGCAGTTCGACTTTACCATTATGCTACAATGAGCAGTTCTTC. Encoded protein: CASSSTLPLCYNEQFF.

This clonotype was counted ten times or more. This chain connects TRBV6-2 or TRBV6-3 to TRBJ1-5; 8 bases are a match to TRBD1. CDR3 length: 19 amino acids. CDR1 MNHEY and CDR2 SVGEGT come from the germline V gene. The V and J ends lost 4 bases and 0 bases, in that order; junction bases with no gene match: 14. DNA of the CDR3: TGTGCCAGCAGTTCGGCCTCTTCCGGGACAGGCAATAGCAATCAGCCCCAGCATTTT. Encoded protein: CASSSASSGTGNSNQPQHF.

The table lists this clonotype with many counts. This chain connects TRBV7-8 to TRBJ2-7; unclear D gene. V was pared by 3 bases and J by 0 bases, with 9 bases between. The CDR3 is 14 amino acids. Germline values: CDR1 SGHVS, CDR2 FQNEAQ. CDR3 protein: CASSLGRTSYEQYF. In DNA form, the CDR3 reads TGTGCCAGCAGCTTGGGCAGAACCTCCTACGAGCAGTACTTC.

In its sample, this clonotype was seen many times. The chain couples TRBV2 to TRBJ2-6; 7 bases are a match to TRBD1. Trimming removed 5 bases from V and 2 bases from J; junction bases left unmatched: 3. Germline assignment: CDR1 SNHLY and CDR2 FYNNEI. The CDR3 totals 15 residues. CDR3 nucleotides: TGTGCCAGCAGTTCCGGACAGGCTGGGGCCAACGTCCTGACTTTC. Protein sequence: CASSSGQAGANVLTF.

In its sample, this clonotype was seen many times. The genes are TRBV7-9 and TRBJ2-3; 9 nucleotides align to TRBD2. CDR3 length: 15 amino acids. V shed 1 base and J 6 bases; nucleotides not matched to a gene: 5. Germline assignment: CDR1 SEHNR and CDR2 FQNEAQ (reference sequence). The CDR3 spells CASSLGRGGRDTQYF. DNA for the CDR3: TGTGCCAGCAGCTTAGGGCGGGGGGGCCGTGATACGCAGTATTTT.